Listed below are T cell receptor beta chains from one sample, sequenced in a study of T cell responses to AZD1222 COVID-19 vaccine. Profiled with immunoSEQ multiplex PCR; TCRdb holds only in-frame clones, not every one. The sample includes around 170,000 clones, approximately 90% seen only once; the top ten take approximately 1.6%. The specimen comprised peripheral blood, sampled on day 0 of AZD1222 vaccination. These receptors came from an adult in good health. Each CDR3 is given with its conserved first and last residue. The D gene is left open where the match is weak. The size entry is marked missing in some rows and otherwise reads once, few, many or a size class.

TRBJ2-3,.,TRBV28,TRBD1,TGTGCCAGCAGTTTTTGGGGTGTGAGACAGGGGCCCACAGATACGCAGTATTTT,CASSFWGVRQGPTDTQYF
TRBJ1-1,.,TRBV20-1,.,TGCAGTGCTAGTAGGGGGGCGAGAGTCGCAGCTTTCTTT,CSASRGARVAAFF
TRBJ2-7,.,TRBV7-2,.,TGTGCCAGCAGCTACGACGGCACCTACGAGCAGTACTTC,CASSYDGTYEQYF
TRBJ1-4,.,TRBV6-6,.,TGTGCCAGCAGATTAAGACAGTCAACTAATGAAAAACTGTTTTTT,CASRLRQSTNEKLFF
TRBJ1-1,.,TRBV6-6,.,TGTGCCAGCAGCGCCCCGGGGGCTGGGGTCACTGAAGCTTTCTTT,CASSAPGAGVTEAFF
TRBJ2-7,.,TRBV27,.,TGTGCCAGCAGTTCCCCCCTCTACGAGCAGTACTTC,CASSSPLYEQYF
TRBJ2-1,.,TRBV6-5,TRBD1,TGTGCCAGCAGGTCACGGGACAGAAGGTACAATGAGCAGTTCTTC,CASRSRDRRYNEQFF
TRBJ1-1,.,TRBV4-2,.,TGTGCCAGCAGCCAAGGGTCCGGGGCTTATTTTGAAGCTTTCTTT,CASSQGSGAYFEAFF
TRBJ2-2,.,TRBV7-2,TRBD1,TGTGCCAGCAGCTTCGTCCAGGGGGCAAGCGGGGAGCTGTTTTTT,CASSFVQGASGELFF
TRBJ2-3,.,TRBV19,TRBD1,TGTGCCAGTAGTATCAGGGGGCTCGAATCTTTGGATACGCAGTATTTT,CASSIRGLESLDTQYF
TRBJ1-5,.,TRBV27,.,TGTGCCAGCAGCGGGATAGCTGGCAATCAGCCCCAGCATTTT,CASSGIAGNQPQHF
TRBJ1-4,.,TRBV28,TRBD1,TGTGCCAGCAGCCCCAGTGGGACAGGCTTTTCTAATGAAAAACTGTTTTTT,CASSPSGTGFSNEKLFF
TRBJ2-7,.,TRBV18,TRBD1,TGTGCCAGCTCATCTGGACAGGGTGGGGCATACTACGAGCAGTACTTC,CASSSGQGGAYYEQYF
TRBJ1-4,.,TRBV2,.,TGTGCCAGCAGGACCGGACAGACACATAATGAAAAACTGTTTTTT,CASRTGQTHNEKLFF
TRBJ1-5,.,TRBV18,TRBD1,TGTGCCAGCTCGCCCGGGACAGAATATCAGCCCCAGCATTTT,CASSPGTEYQPQHF
TRBJ1-1,.,TRBV18,.,TGTGCCAGCTCACCGGTTCAGGCGAACACTGAAGCTTTCTTT,CASSPVQANTEAFF
TRBJ1-6,.,TRBV6-4,TRBD1,TGTGCCAGTTCTGAAAACAGGGGAGGTAATTCACCCCTCCACTTT,CASSENRGGNSPLHF
TRBJ2-7,.,TRBV28,.,TGTGCCAGCGATGGCCGGAGGGGGGGTAACCACGAGCAGTACTTC,CASDGRRGGNHEQYF
TRBJ1-5,.,TRBV18,.,TGTGCCAGCTCATTAGGGGGGGGTCAGCCCCAGCATTTT,CASSLGGGQPQHF
TRBJ1-2,.,TRBV7-9,.,TGTGCCAGCAGCTTAGTTCAACAGGAGCACGGCTACACCTTC,CASSLVQQEHGYTF
TRBJ1-2,.,TRBV6-1,.,TGTGCCAGCAGTGACAGCAACTATGGCTACACCTTC,CASSDSNYGYTF
TRBJ2-4,few,TRBV15,.,TGTGCCACCAAACACGAAAACCCGGACACCACTATAGCCAAAAACATTCAGTACTTC,CATKHENPDTTIAKNIQYF
TRBJ2-3,.,TRBV9,.,TGTGCCAGCAGCGTAGTCGGGGCTAGCGGCACAGATACGCAGTATTTT,CASSVVGASGTDTQYF
TRBJ2-2,.,TRBV5-1,.,TGCGCCAGCAGCTTGGTACCATCTTCGGGGGAGCTGTTTTTT,CASSLVPSSGELFF
TRBJ2-7,.,TRBV14,TRBD2,TGTGCCAGCAGCTCTGCCGGGACTAGCTCCCACGAGCAGTACTTC,CASSSAGTSSHEQYF
TRBJ2-2,once,TRBV6-5,TRBD1,TGTGCCAGCAGTTTCCGACAGGGGGCCGGGGAGCTGTTTTTT,CASSFRQGAGELFF
TRBJ1-4,.,TRBV27,TRBD1,TGTGCCAGCAGTTTGGGGACAGGGGTTGAAAAACTGTTTTTT,CASSLGTGVEKLFF
TRBJ1-4,.,TRBV5-1,.,TGCGCCAGCAGCTTGCGGAATGAAAAACTGTTTTTT,CASSLRNEKLFF
TRBJ1-2,.,TRBV6-1,.,TGTGCCAGCAGTGAAAGTCGAGGCCACTATGGCTACACCTTC,CASSESRGHYGYTF
TRBJ2-1,.,TRBV11-3,.,TGTGCCAGCAGCTTAGTGATCGGGGGTCTTCAGTTCTTC,CASSLVIGGLQFF
TRBJ1-2,.,TRBV3-1/TRBV3-2,.,TGTGCCAGCAGCCAAGCACAGGTTGACTACACCTTC,CASSQAQVDYTF
TRBJ2-5,.,TRBV3-1/TRBV3-2,.,TGTGCCAGCAGCCAAGATGTAGGGCAGGGTGCGACCCAGTACTTC,CASSQDVGQGATQYF
TRBJ1-1,.,TRBV5-5,.,TGTGCCAGCAGCTTGGGGACAGAGAACACTGAAGCTTTCTTT,CASSLGTENTEAFF
TRBJ2-6,.,TRBV27,.,TGTGCCAGCAGTTACAGACAGCCTAGGGGGGCCTCTGGGGCCAACGTCCTGACTTTC,CASSYRQPRGASGANVLTF
TRBJ2-7,.,TRBV27,TRBD2,TGTGCCAGCAGCCGCCGTGGGGGGGTGGGGGAGCAGTACTTC,CASSRRGGVGEQYF
TRBJ2-4,.,TRBV7-2,.,TGTGCCAGCAGCAGGGGGGGCTCTTTGAACATTCAGTACTTC,CASSRGGSLNIQYF
TRBJ2-3,.,TRBV7-2,TRBD1,TGTGCCAGCAGCTCGGACAGGAGGAGCACAGATACGCAGTATTTT,CASSSDRRSTDTQYF
TRBJ1-5,.,TRBV19,.,TGTGCCAGTATAGGCCAGATTGATGGCAATCAGCCCCAGCATTTT,CASIGQIDGNQPQHF
TRBJ1-3,.,TRBV27,.,TGTGCCAGCAGCAATTTGGCGGGGGGAAACACCATATATTTT,CASSNLAGGNTIYF
TRBJ1-1,.,TRBV11-2,.,TGTGCCAGCAGCTTAGTGAGCGACACTGAAGCTTTCTTT,CASSLVSDTEAFF
TRBJ2-5,.,TRBV28,TRBD2,TGTGCCAGCAATCGCGGGGGGGCAGTACAAGAGACCCAGTACTTC,CASNRGGAVQETQYF